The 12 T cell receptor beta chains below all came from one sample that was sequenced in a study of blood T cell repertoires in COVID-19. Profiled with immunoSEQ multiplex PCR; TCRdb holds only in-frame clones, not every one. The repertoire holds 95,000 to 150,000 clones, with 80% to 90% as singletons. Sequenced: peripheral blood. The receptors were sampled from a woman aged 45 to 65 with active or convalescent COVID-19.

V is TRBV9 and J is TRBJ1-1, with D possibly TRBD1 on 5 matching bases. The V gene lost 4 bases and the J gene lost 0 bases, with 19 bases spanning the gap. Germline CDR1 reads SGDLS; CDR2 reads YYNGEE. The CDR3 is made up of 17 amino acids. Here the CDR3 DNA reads TGTGCCAGCAGCTCCGCGGGGCCGGAGTTCATGAACACTGAAGCTTTCTTT. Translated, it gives CASSSAGPEFMNTEAFF.

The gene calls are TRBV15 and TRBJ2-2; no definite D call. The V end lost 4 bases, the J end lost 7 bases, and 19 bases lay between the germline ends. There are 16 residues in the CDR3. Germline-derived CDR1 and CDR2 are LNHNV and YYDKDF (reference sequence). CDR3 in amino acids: CATSTAKPIGGGELFF. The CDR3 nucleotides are TGTGCCACCAGCACCGCAAAACCAATCGGCGGCGGGGAGCTGTTTTTT. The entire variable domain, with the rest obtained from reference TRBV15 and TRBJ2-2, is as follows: DAMVIQNPRYQVTQFGKPVTLSCSQTLNHNVMYWYQQKSSQAPKLLFHYYDKDFNNEADTPDNFQSRRPNTSFCFLDIRSPGLGDTAMYLCATSTAKPIGGGELFFGEGSRLTVL.

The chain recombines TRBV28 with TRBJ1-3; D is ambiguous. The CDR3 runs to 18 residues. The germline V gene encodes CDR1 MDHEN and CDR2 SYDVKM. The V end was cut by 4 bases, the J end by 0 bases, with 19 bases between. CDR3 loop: CASSYSSGYGPSGNTIYF. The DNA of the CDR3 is TGTGCCAGCAGTTATTCCTCGGGGTATGGACCCTCTGGAAACACCATATATTTT.

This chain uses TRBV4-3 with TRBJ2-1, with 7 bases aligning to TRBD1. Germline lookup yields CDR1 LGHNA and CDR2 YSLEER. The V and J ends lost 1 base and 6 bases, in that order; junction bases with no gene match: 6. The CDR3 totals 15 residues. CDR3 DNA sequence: TGCGCCAGCAGCCAAGTACGTAGGGGGCCCAATGAGCAGTTCTTC. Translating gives CASSQVRRGPNEQFF.

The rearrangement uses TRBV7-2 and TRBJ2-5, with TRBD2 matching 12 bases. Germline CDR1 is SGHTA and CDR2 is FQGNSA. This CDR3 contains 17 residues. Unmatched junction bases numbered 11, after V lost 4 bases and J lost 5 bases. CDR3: CASSSLAGGLLGETQYF. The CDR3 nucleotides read TGTGCCAGCAGCTCCCTAGCGGGAGGGTTACTCGGTGAGACCCAGTACTTC.

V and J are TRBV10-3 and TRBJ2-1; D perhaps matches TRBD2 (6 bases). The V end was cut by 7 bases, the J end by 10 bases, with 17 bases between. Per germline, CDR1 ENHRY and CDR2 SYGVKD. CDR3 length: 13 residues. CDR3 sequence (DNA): TGTGCCATCAACCCCGGGACTCATCTCGAGCAGTTCTTC. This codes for CAINPGTHLEQFF.

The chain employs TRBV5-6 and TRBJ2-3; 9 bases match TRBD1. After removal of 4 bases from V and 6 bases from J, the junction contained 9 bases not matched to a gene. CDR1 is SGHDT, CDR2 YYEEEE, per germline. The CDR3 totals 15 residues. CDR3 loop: CASSGGTGRGDTQYF. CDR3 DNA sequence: TGTGCCAGCAGCGGCGGGACAGGGCGCGGGGATACGCAGTATTTT.

The CDR3 sequence: CAWSVGENIQYF. The CDR3 bases are TGTGCCTGGAGTGTAGGGGAAAACATTCAGTACTTC. The rearrangement uses TRBV30 and TRBJ2-4; possible D gene TRBD1, 5 bases. The germline V gene has CDR1 GTSNPN and CDR2 SVGIG (reference sequence). This CDR3 comprises 12 residues. Between the trimmed V and J ends, which lost 0 bases and 5 bases, there was a span of 5 bases. The full variable domain, its missing parts supplied by reference TRBV30 and TRBJ2-4, is SQTIHQWPATLVQPVGSPLSLECTVEGTSNPNLYWYRQAAGRGLQLLFYSVGIGQISSEVPQNLSASRPQDRQFILSSKKLLLSDSGFYLCAWSVGENIQYFGAGTRLSVL.

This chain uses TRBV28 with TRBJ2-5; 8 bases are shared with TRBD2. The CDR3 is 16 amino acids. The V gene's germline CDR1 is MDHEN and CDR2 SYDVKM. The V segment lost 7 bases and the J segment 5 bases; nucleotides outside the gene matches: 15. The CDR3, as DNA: TGTGCCAGCACCGAGATGCGGGGTAGCGGGGCGGAGACCCAGTACTTC. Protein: CASTEMRGSGAETQYF. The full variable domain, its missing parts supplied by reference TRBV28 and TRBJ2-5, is DVKVTQSSRYLVKRTGEKVFLECVQDMDHENMFWYRQDPGLGLRLIYFSYDVKMKEKGDIPEGYSVSREKKERFSLILESASTNQTSMYLCASTEMRGSGAETQYFGPGTRLLVL.

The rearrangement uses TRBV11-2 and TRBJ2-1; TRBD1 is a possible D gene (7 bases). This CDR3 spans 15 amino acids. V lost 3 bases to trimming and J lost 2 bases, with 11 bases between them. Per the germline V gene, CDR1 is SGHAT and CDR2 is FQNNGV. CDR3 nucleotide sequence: TGTGCCAGCAGCTTGGAGGGACAGACCTACAATGAGCAGTTCTTC. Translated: CASSLEGQTYNEQFF.

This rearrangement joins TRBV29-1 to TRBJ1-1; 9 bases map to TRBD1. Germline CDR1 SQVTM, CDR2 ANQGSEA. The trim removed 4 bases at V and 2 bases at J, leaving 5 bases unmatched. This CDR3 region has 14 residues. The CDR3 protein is CSVARQGGNTEAFF. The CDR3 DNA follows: TGCAGCGTTGCCCGACAGGGGGGAAACACTGAAGCTTTCTTT.

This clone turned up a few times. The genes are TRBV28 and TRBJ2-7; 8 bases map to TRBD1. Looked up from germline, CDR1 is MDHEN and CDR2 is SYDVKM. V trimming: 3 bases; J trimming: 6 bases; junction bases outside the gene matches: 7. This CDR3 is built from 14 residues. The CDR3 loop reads CASSLPGQGGEQYF. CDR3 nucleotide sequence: TGTGCCAGCAGTTTGCCCGGACAGGGAGGCGAGCAGTACTTC. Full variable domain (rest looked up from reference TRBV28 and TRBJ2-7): DVKVTQSSRYLVKRTGEKVFLECVQDMDHENMFWYRQDPGLGLRLIYFSYDVKMKEKGDIPEGYSVSREKKERFSLILESASTNQTSMYLCASSLPGQGGEQYFGPGTRLTVT.